Sequencing of this TCR beta chain was carried out in a study of cytotoxic CD8 clonotypes in ibrutinib-treated CLL. Background on the study: Response material was collected after a median 12 months of treatment, range 6 to 36. The average sample held about 260,000 productive templates and around 87,000 productive rearrangements. General study findings and limits: At ibrutinib response, clonality increased, and at progression it declined back toward baseline.

CDR1 MNHEY and CDR2 SMNVEV come from the germline V gene (reference sequence). The length of the CDR3 is 14 residues. The J segment lost 6 bases and the V segment lost 5 bases, leaving 7 bases of the junction unmatched. The protocol was immunoSEQ multiplex PCR, while the TCRdb copy is restricted to in-frame clones and leaves out a portion. The sample has more than 200,000 clones; roughly 70% are singletons. This clone was counted a few times. Its antigen is as yet unknown. Sequenced material: PBMCs, taken after 24 months of ibrutinib treatment. This chain uses TRBV27 with TRBJ1-2; 9 bases are shared with TRBD1. The sequence derives from a human donor with chronic lymphocytic leukemia. The CDR3 protein is CASSTSTGGHGYTF. CDR3 coding DNA: TGTGCCAGCAGTACCTCGACAGGGGGTCATGGCTACACCTTC.